The entry that follows covers one TCR beta chain sequence. Its antigen is not identified. The entry originates in a study of vaccination effects on CD4 cells after COVID-19. Data came from immunoSEQ multiplex PCR; TCRdb stores just in-frame clones and leaves some out. The sample holds around 50,000 clones, 67% seen once. The CDR3 has 15 residues. The V segment lost 5 bases and the J segment 0 bases; nucleotides outside the gene matches: 3. CDR1 is SEHNR and CDR2 is FQNEAQ in the germline V gene (reference sequence). Upon completion of roughly ten days in culture, CD4+ T cells were isolated. The material was CD4+ T cells from PBMCs cultured without peptide, obtained before COVID-19 vaccination. V gene TRBV7-9 combines with J gene TRBJ2-3; 9 bases agree with TRBD2. The receptor was isolated from a human donor who received a COVID-19 vaccine. Here the CDR3 reads CASSVTSGSTDTQYF. In DNA form, the CDR3 reads TGTGCCAGCAGCGTAACTAGCGGGAGCACAGATACGCAGTATTTT. The full variable domain, its missing parts supplied by reference TRBV7-9 and TRBJ2-3, is DTGVSQNPRHKITKRGQNVTFRCDPISEHNRLYWYRQTLGQGPEFLTYFQNEAQLEKSRLLSDRFSAERPKGSFSTLEIQRTEQGDSAMYLCASSVTSGSTDTQYFGPGTRLTVL.